The entry that follows covers one T cell receptor beta chain sequence. This record comes from a study of T-cell reconstitution after alpha-beta-depleted transplantation in children. The V end was cut by 6 bases, the J end by 3 bases, with 25 bases between. CDR1 is SGHRS and CDR2 is YFSETQ in the germline V gene. This CDR3 is built from 18 residues. For TCRbeta, the library was prepared with unique molecular identifiers. TCRdb re-derived calls from the PCR reads in MiXCR, one entry per CDR3 protein. The sample gives 140,000 or so distinct CDR3 sequences, around 10% of which show up once; 15% to 20% is in the top ten.

The receptor comes from a female patient aged 2-15 years who had a stem cell transplant for congenital amegakaryocytic thrombocytopenia, so the T cells may come from the graft donor. V and J are TRBV5-1 and TRBJ2-1; TRBD2 might be the D (6 bases). This material consisted of PBMCs, mostly from graft donor cells, taken 180 days after TCRalphabeta/CD19-depleted stem cell transplant. CDR3 loop: CASTTDRGARQNYNEQFF. In nucleotides, the CDR3 is TGCGCCAGCACTACAGACCGCGGGGCGAGGCAGAACTACAATGAGCAGTTCTTC. Full variable domain (missing parts from reference TRBV5-1 and TRBJ2-1): KAGVTQTPRYLIKTRGQQVTLSCSPISGHRSVSWYQQTPGQGLQFLFEYFSETQRNKGNFPGRFSGRQFSNSRSEMNVSTLELGDSALYLCASTTDRGARQNYNEQFFGPGTRLTVL.